The next 24 T cell receptor beta chains were all read from a single sample in a study of shared clonotypes between healthy human individuals. Naive CD8 isolation took CD45RO-negative cells positively selected for CCR7 and excluded terminally differentiated effector memory CD45RA+ cells. This table comes from immunoSEQ multiplex PCR, and its TCRdb copy is limited to in-frame clones, with some not included. The profile covers roughly 650,000 clones, with approximately 96% appearing a single time and more than 0.085% taken by the ten largest. Input material: naive CD8+ T cells sorted from blood. These receptor sequences come from a woman in her 30s in good health.

This sequence joins TRBV28 and TRBJ2-2; D possibly matches TRBD1 or TRBD2 (5 bases each). The length of the CDR3 is 16 residues. Trimming took 6 bases from V and 4 from J, leaving 18 bases between them. CDR1 is MDHEN, CDR2 SYDVKM, per germline. In nucleotides, the CDR3 is TGTGCCAGCAGCTTGTTTGTTGGGGGTCGCACCGGGGAGCTGTTTTTT. This codes for CASSLFVGGRTGELFF.

The chain joins TRBV7-9 to TRBJ2-7, with TRBD2 as a possible D gene (6 bases). Germline-derived CDR1 and CDR2 are SEHNR and FQNEAQ (reference sequence). V was trimmed by 1 base and J by 5 bases, leaving 12 bases between them. The CDR3 has 14 residues. The CDR3 reads CASSLEGLPDEQYF. CDR3 coding DNA: TGTGCCAGCAGCTTAGAGGGACTCCCCGACGAGCAGTACTTC.

The chain carries TRBV2 and TRBJ2-7, with D unclear. The CDR3 is 13 amino acids. Between the trimmed V and J ends, which lost 5 bases and 1 base, there was a span of 9 bases. Germline V gene data show CDR1 as SNHLY and CDR2 as FYNNEI. CDR3 sequence (DNA): TGTGCCAGCAGTAAATCCAATTCCTACGAGCAGTACTTC. It yields the protein CASSKSNSYEQYF. The full variable domain, with the rest looked up from reference TRBV2 and TRBJ2-7, is EPEVTQTPSHQVTQMGQEVILRCVPISNHLYFYWYRQILGQKVEFLVSFYNNEISEKSEIFDDQFSVERPDGSNFTLKIRSTKLEDSAMYFCASSKSNSYEQYFGPGTRLTVT.

The chain is built from TRBV2 and TRBJ1-1; D uncertain. Trimming took 6 bases from V and 1 from J, leaving 12 bases between them. Looked up from germline, CDR1 is SNHLY and CDR2 is FYNNEI. The CDR3 spans 14 residues. The CDR3: CASSQNQENTEAFF. In DNA form, the CDR3 reads TGTGCCAGCAGCCAAAACCAGGAGAACACTGAAGCTTTCTTT.

The V gene is TRBV11-2, the J gene TRBJ1-2; 7 nucleotides match TRBD1. This CDR3 is 16 amino acids long. J lost 4 bases, V lost 6 bases, and 14 bases had no gene match. The germline CDR1 and CDR2 sequences are SGHAT and FQNNGV. This chain's CDR3 is CASSNLRDSLTYGYTF. The CDR3 nucleotides read TGTGCCAGCAGTAACCTACGGGACAGCTTAACCTATGGCTACACCTTC.

This clone was seen only once. The chain is built from TRBV27 and TRBJ1-1, with D uncertain. The germline V and J ends were trimmed by 3 bases and 8 bases, with 16 bases remaining between them. The CDR3 has 14 residues. Germline V gene lookup returns CDR1 MNHEY and CDR2 SMNVEV (reference sequence). DNA for the CDR3: TGTGCCAGCAGTTTCGTGGGGTCTGACGGCGAAGCTTTCTTT. Translated, it gives CASSFVGSDGEAFF.

The chain has TRBV4-1 and TRBJ2-7, with TRBD1 matching 8 bases. The CDR3 extends over 15 amino acids. V dropped 0 bases and J dropped 7; count of bases not matched to a gene: 8. Germline V CDR1 and CDR2: MGHRA, YSYEKL. DNA of the CDR3: TGCGCCAGCAGCCAAGATCCCGGACAGGGTTTAGAGCAGTACTTC. It codes for CASSQDPGQGLEQYF.

V is TRBV14 and J is TRBJ2-7; the match to TRBD1 covers 11 bases. The CDR3 contains 14 residues. J lost 4 bases, V lost 4 bases, and 3 bases had no gene match. Germline CDR1 and CDR2: SGHDN and FVKESK. DNA for the CDR3: TGTGCCAGCAGCCGGACAGGGGGCCCATACGAGCAGTACTTC. Translated, it gives CASSRTGGPYEQYF.

The chain couples TRBV10-1 to TRBJ2-5, with TRBD1 matching over 10 bases. The CDR3 spans 16 residues. Germline V gene data show CDR1 as WNHNN and CDR2 as SYGVQD (reference sequence). With 6 bases clipped from V and 2 bases from J, the junction kept 9 bases outside the gene matches. CDR3: CASRRQGASRQETQYF. Here the CDR3 DNA reads TGCGCCAGCAGGCGACAGGGGGCCTCTCGTCAAGAGACCCAGTACTTC.

The rearrangement joins TRBV19 to TRBJ2-1; a weak D match, TRBD1 (5 bases). The CDR3 spans 13 residues. V lost 0 bases and J lost 6, with 6 bases in between. CDR1 LNHDA and CDR2 SQIVND come from the germline V gene (reference sequence). The DNA for the CDR3 is TGTGCCAGTAGTATAGATCAGGGCAATGAGCAGTTCTTC. Residues: CASSIDQGNEQFF.

The V gene is TRBV5-6, the J gene TRBJ1-2; the D gene is possibly TRBD1 (5 bases). Trimming removed 3 bases at V and 4 bases at J, with 16 bases between. The CDR3 runs 15 residues. Germline assignment: CDR1 SGHDT and CDR2 YYEEEE. The CDR3 here is CASSSGDGFSYGYTF. The CDR3 DNA reads as TGTGCCAGCAGCTCCGGGGACGGATTTTCCTATGGCTACACCTTC.

In this sample, this clone turned up a few times. The chain couples TRBV19 to TRBJ2-1; 7 bases agree with TRBD2. Germline V lookup: CDR1 LNHDA, CDR2 SQIVND (reference sequence). The CDR3 totals 16 residues. J was trimmed by 0 bases and V by 3 bases; bases with no gene match: 5. The CDR3: CASSIWLADSYNEQFF. The CDR3 DNA reads as TGTGCCAGTAGTATTTGGCTAGCGGACTCCTACAATGAGCAGTTCTTC.

The chain couples TRBV27 to TRBJ2-2, with TRBD2 identical over 11 bases. This CDR3 contains 15 residues. Germline lookup yields CDR1 MNHEY and CDR2 SMNVEV (reference sequence). V was pared by 4 bases and J by 4 bases, with 2 bases of the junction left unmatched. CDR3 loop: CASSYLAGGTGELFF. CDR3 DNA: TGTGCCAGCAGTTACCTAGCGGGGGGCACCGGGGAGCTGTTTTTT.

The chain joins TRBV2 to TRBJ2-5, with TRBD2 as a possible D gene (6 bases). CDR3 size: 16 residues. Trimming left V 5 bases short and J 4 bases short, with 20 bases between. Germline loops: CDR1 SNHLY, CDR2 FYNNEI. CDR3 in amino acids: CASSNKGDGGGETQYF. CDR3 DNA: TGTGCCAGCAGTAATAAAGGAGATGGGGGAGGAGAGACCCAGTACTTC.

The chain couples TRBV4-1 to TRBJ2-7; D uncertain. The V end lost 1 base, the J end lost 1 base, and 17 bases lay between the germline ends. CDR3 size: 17 residues. Germline V gene sequence: CDR1 MGHRA, CDR2 YSYEKL. CDR3 sequence (DNA): TGCGCCAGCAGCCAAGTAGAGGCCCCGGATGTATCCTACGAGCAGTACTTC. Translated: CASSQVEAPDVSYEQYF.

This chain links TRBV4-1 with TRBJ2-2; D call uncertain. In germline, CDR1 is MGHRA, CDR2 YSYEKL. CDR3 length equals 16 residues. The V end was cut by 1 base, the J end by 4 bases, with 13 bases between. CDR3 nucleotides: TGCGCCAGCAGCCAAGTCAAGGGCTTGGGCACCGGGGAGCTGTTTTTT. Residues: CASSQVKGLGTGELFF.

This clone was counted a single time. The J gene is TRBJ2-7, the V gene TRBV6-5, with 7 bases fitting TRBD2. This CDR3 is 13 amino acids long. V was pared by 6 bases and J by 4 bases, with 6 bases of the junction left unmatched. The germline V gene has CDR1 MNHEY and CDR2 SVGAGI. CDR3 loop: CASSPGLRYEQYF. In DNA, the CDR3 is TGTGCCAGCAGCCCGGGACTAAGGTACGAGCAGTACTTC.

The CDR3 loop is CATSREGGVSTEAFF. The CDR3 coding sequence is TGTGCCACCAGCAGAGAGGGGGGCGTCAGCACTGAAGCTTTCTTT. J is TRBJ1-1 and V is TRBV15; D is possibly TRBD1 (6 bases). Germline CDR1 reads LNHNV; CDR2 reads YYDKDF (reference sequence). This CDR3 comprises 15 residues. V was pared by 0 bases and J by 4 bases, with 12 bases between.

The chain recombines TRBV19 with TRBJ2-7; the D gene could be TRBD1 or TRBD2 (5 bases each). Germline values: CDR1 LNHDA, CDR2 SQIVND (reference sequence). This CDR3 comprises 14 residues. V shed 5 bases and J shed 0 bases, with 11 bases lying between them. The chain's CDR3 is CASSPGPSSYEQYF. In nucleotides, the CDR3 is TGTGCCAGTAGTCCGGGACCCAGCTCCTACGAGCAGTACTTC. The whole variable domain, remainder taken from reference TRBV19 and TRBJ2-7, is DGGITQSPKYLFRKEGQNVTLSCEQNLNHDAMYWYRQDPGQGLRLIYYSQIVNDFQKGDIAEGYSVSREKKESFPLTVTSAQKNPTAFYLCASSPGPSSYEQYFGPGTRLTVT.

This chain links TRBV28 with TRBJ1-3; no reliable D call. The V gene's germline CDR1 is MDHEN and CDR2 SYDVKM. Trimming removed 3 bases from V and 2 bases from J, with 5 bases in between. CDR3 length: 13 residues. CDR3 DNA sequence: TGTGCCAGCAGTTTTGGAACTGGAAACACCATATATTTT. It codes for CASSFGTGNTIYF.

This chain connects TRBV27 to TRBJ2-7; 7 nucleotides line up with TRBD2. This CDR3 contains 16 residues. Germline values: CDR1 MNHEY, CDR2 SMNVEV (reference sequence). J lost 4 bases, V lost 5 bases, and 14 bases had no gene match. CDR3 DNA: TGTGCCAGCAGTGACCTCCTGGGGGAGGGTATTTACGAGCAGTACTTC. Protein sequence: CASSDLLGEGIYEQYF.

This chain connects TRBV13 to TRBJ1-1, with a possible D match to TRBD1 (5 bases). Trimming left V 5 bases short and J 3 bases short, with 10 bases between. The CDR3 consists of 13 residues. In germline, CDR1 is PRHDT, CDR2 FYEKMQ (reference sequence). CDR3 DNA sequence: TGTGCCAGCAGCCCCTGGGGGGACACTGAAGCTTTCTTT. Protein sequence: CASSPWGDTEAFF.

The rearrangement uses TRBV7-9 and TRBJ1-5, with 7 nucleotides matching TRBD1. After removal of 6 bases from V and 3 bases from J, the junction contained 5 bases not matched to a gene. There are 14 residues in the CDR3. Germline CDR1 SEHNR, CDR2 FQNEAQ (reference sequence). In nucleotides, the CDR3 is TGTGCCAGCAGTCGACAGGGACACAATCAGCCCCAGCATTTT. Translating gives CASSRQGHNQPQHF.

The V call is TRBV5-6, the J call TRBJ2-3; 10 bases line up with TRBD2. V was pared by 1 base and J by 2 bases, with 13 bases of the junction left unmatched. Germline CDR1 and CDR2: SGHDT and YYEEEE. This CDR3 is built from 19 residues. The CDR3 sequence is CASSLPSGSGGDYTDTQYF. In DNA, the CDR3 is TGTGCCAGCAGCTTGCCTAGCGGGAGTGGGGGGGATTACACAGATACGCAGTATTTT. The full variable domain, its missing parts supplied by reference TRBV5-6 and TRBJ2-3, is DAGVTQSPTHLIKTRGQQVTLRCSPKSGHDTVSWYQQALGQGPQFIFQYYEEEERQRGNFPDRFSGHQFPNYSSELNVNALLLGDSALYLCASSLPSGSGGDYTDTQYFGPGTRLTVL.